A single sample is the source of the 21 T cell receptor beta chains below, sequenced in a study of CD4 T cells in relation to SARS-CoV-2 and coronaviruses. This table comes from immunoSEQ multiplex PCR, and its TCRdb copy is limited to in-frame clones, with some not included. This table has about 41,000 clones, about 80% appearing once. No antigen has been identified for these receptors. The material sequenced was naive CD4+ T cells from PBMCs, cultured in vitro. Subset meaning: naive CD4+ T cells isolated by negative enrichment. The receptors were gathered from an adult with COVID-19.

This clone was observed a few times. The rearrangement uses TRBV7-6 and TRBJ2-1, with D possibly matching TRBD2 (5 bases). V shed 1 base and J shed 0 bases, with 16 bases lying between them. This CDR3 has 18 amino acids. Per the germline V gene, CDR1 is SGHVS and CDR2 is FNYEAQ. In DNA form, the CDR3 reads TGTGCCAGCAGCTTAGATCTTAGGAGGAAGAGCTCCTACAATGAGCAGTTCTTC. It specifies CASSLDLRRKSSYNEQFF.

V and J are TRBV7-2 and TRBJ2-7; D unclear. This CDR3 region has 14 residues. Germline V gene lookup returns CDR1 SGHTA and CDR2 FQGNSA. V was clipped by 2 bases and J by 2 bases, with 10 bases between them. The CDR3 DNA is TGTGCCAGCAGCTTAAGTAGGCTAACCTACGAGCAGTACTTC. Its protein product is CASSLSRLTYEQYF.

V gene TRBV4-1 combines with J gene TRBJ2-7; 8 positions agree with TRBD2. Germline trimming cut 1 base from V and 2 bases from J; bases unmatched to any gene: 13. The CDR3 has 18 residues. Germline V gene data show CDR1 as MGHRA and CDR2 as YSYEKL. The CDR3 loop is CASSQGVAGLPFTYEQYF. The CDR3 coding sequence is TGCGCCAGCAGCCAAGGGGTAGCGGGGTTACCCTTTACCTACGAGCAGTACTTC.

This rearrangement joins TRBV27 to TRBJ1-2; 8 bases agree with TRBD1. V trimming: 4 bases; J trimming: 2 bases; junction bases outside the gene matches: 12. The germline V gene encodes CDR1 MNHEY and CDR2 SMNVEV (reference sequence). The CDR3 extends over 17 amino acids. Written as DNA, the CDR3 is TGTGCCAGCAGTTCCTACCCGACAGGGGAAGGAAACTATGGCTACACCTTC. As protein: CASSSYPTGEGNYGYTF.

This clone has only one observation. This sequence joins TRBV20-1 and TRBJ2-3; D unclear. Germline lookup yields CDR1 DFQATT and CDR2 SNEGSKA (reference sequence). The CDR3 runs to 11 residues. The CDR3 is CSAPRTDTQYF. In nucleotides, the CDR3 is TGCAGCGCACCCCGCACAGATACGCAGTATTTT.

The V call is TRBV5-1, the J call TRBJ2-2; D possibly corresponds to TRBD2 (5 bases). Trimming took off 4 bases at V and 0 bases at J, with 7 bases between the two ends. The CDR3 totals 14 residues. The germline gives CDR1 SGHRS, CDR2 YFSETQ. This chain's CDR3 is CASSLDSNTGELFF. CDR3 bases: TGCGCCAGCAGCCTGGACTCGAACACCGGGGAGCTGTTTTTT.

The rearrangement joins TRBV6-5 to TRBJ2-1; 10 bases fit TRBD2. The CDR3 covers 15 residues. The germline CDR1 and CDR2 sequences are MNHEY and SVGAGI. After removal of 6 bases from V and 1 base from J, the junction contained 3 bases not matched to a gene. In nucleotides, the CDR3 is TGTGCCAGCAGGGCTAGCGGGAGTTCCTACAATGAGCAGTTCTTC. It encodes CASRASGSSYNEQFF.

This sequence joins TRBV28 and TRBJ2-7; D is perhaps TRBD2 (6 bases). Germline V gene data show CDR1 as MDHEN and CDR2 as SYDVKM. This CDR3 comprises 12 residues. V lost 6 bases to trimming and J lost 5 bases, with 11 bases between them. Written as DNA, the CDR3 is TGTGCCAGCAGGGGGGGTTGGAACGAGCAGTACTTC. It translates to CASRGGWNEQYF.

This clone was seen only once. V is TRBV15 and J is TRBJ2-3; no clear D gene. The CDR3 extends over 14 amino acids. Germline V gene data show CDR1 as LNHNV and CDR2 as YYDKDF (reference sequence). Trimming left V 2 bases short and J 6 bases short, with 12 bases between. This chain's CDR3 is CATSRSPSGDTQYF. In DNA form, the CDR3 reads TGTGCCACCAGCAGAAGTCCCTCAGGCGATACGCAGTATTTT.

J is TRBJ2-2 and V is TRBV11-2; D not resolved. The ends were cut back, 7 bases at V and 3 bases at J, with 6 bases in the middle. This CDR3 comprises 12 residues. Germline V gene sequence: CDR1 SGHAT, CDR2 FQNNGV. In DNA form, the CDR3 reads TGTGCCAGCACCATTGACACCGGGGAGCTGTTTTTT. It encodes CASTIDTGELFF.

The rearrangement joins TRBV3-1 (or the pseudogene TRBV3-2) to TRBJ2-7; D ambiguous. Germline V gene lookup returns CDR1 LGHDT and CDR2 YNNKEL (reference sequence). This CDR3 contains 13 residues. V lost 1 base to trimming and J lost 2 bases, with 6 bases between them. The CDR3 is CASSQARTYEQYF. In nucleotides, the CDR3 is TGTGCCAGCAGCCAAGCCCGGACCTACGAGCAGTACTTC.

The rearrangement uses TRBV10-3 and TRBJ2-2; no definite D call. Germline CDR1 reads ENHRY; CDR2 reads SYGVKD. V was clipped by 7 bases and J by 3 bases, with 12 bases between them. This CDR3 is built from 14 residues. The CDR3 spells CAINRGRDTGELFF. CDR3 DNA: TGTGCCATCAACCGAGGCCGGGACACCGGGGAGCTGTTTTTT.

As for this clone: Other DNA sequences within the sample encode an identical CDR3. The chain joins TRBV18 to TRBJ2-3; D remains unclear. V was cut by 0 bases and J by 0 bases, with 4 bases left in between. CDR3 length equals 14 residues. Germline V gene lookup returns CDR1 KGHSH and CDR2 LQKENI. CDR3: CASSPPSSTDTQYF. The CDR3 DNA follows: TGTGCCAGCTCACCACCCTCTAGCACAGATACGCAGTATTTT.

The chain couples TRBV7-2 to TRBJ2-1; D remains unclear. This CDR3 contains 12 residues. CDR1 SGHTA and CDR2 FQGNSA come from the germline V gene. Trimming stripped 3 bases from V and 8 bases from J, with 8 bases between. The CDR3 protein is CASSLGPDEQFF. The CDR3 DNA is TGTGCCAGCAGCTTGGGTCCGGATGAGCAGTTCTTC.

The chain recombines TRBV11-2 with TRBJ2-3; TRBD2 matches at 10 bases. CDR3 length equals 19 residues. From germline, CDR1 is SGHAT and CDR2 FQNNGV. V shed 4 bases and J 4 bases; nucleotides not matched to a gene: 17. CDR3 region: CASSSPKGRASGSADTQYF. The CDR3, as DNA: TGTGCCAGCAGCTCACCGAAGGGACGGGCTAGCGGGAGCGCAGATACGCAGTATTTT.

This chain joins TRBV2 and TRBJ1-1; D is ambiguous. V was shortened by 6 bases and J by 7 bases, with 9 bases between the two germline ends. This CDR3 has 11 amino acids. Germline CDR1 is SNHLY and CDR2 is FYNNEI. CDR3 protein: CASSRLYEAFF. The CDR3 DNA reads as TGTGCCAGCAGCCGGTTATATGAAGCTTTCTTT.

The genes are TRBV28 and TRBJ2-6; D unclear. The V and J ends lost 3 bases and 2 bases respectively, with 8 bases between them. Germline CDR1 and CDR2: MDHEN and SYDVKM. The CDR3 consists of 15 residues. CDR3: CASSFLATGANVLTF. Written as DNA, the CDR3 is TGTGCCAGCAGTTTTCTGGCAACTGGGGCCAACGTCCTGACTTTC.

The chain employs TRBV6-2 or TRBV6-3 and TRBJ1-4, with a weak D call TRBD1 (6 bases). V gave up 6 bases and J gave up 0 bases, with 11 bases separating them. The CDR3 is made up of 15 amino acids. CDR1 is MNHEY and CDR2 is SVGEGT in the germline V gene. Here the CDR3 reads CASSRRQATNEKLFF. In nucleotides, the CDR3 is TGTGCCAGCAGCCGACGACAGGCAACTAATGAAAAACTGTTTTTT.

The chain uses TRBV19 and TRBJ2-5, with TRBD1 matching 10 bases. The CDR3 is made up of 16 amino acids. J gave up 6 bases and V 5 bases, and 12 bases lay outside the gene matches. Germline V gene lookup returns CDR1 LNHDA and CDR2 SQIVND (reference sequence). CDR3 protein: CASSSGDRGLGKTQYF. Written as DNA, the CDR3 is TGTGCCAGTAGTTCCGGGGACAGGGGACTAGGCAAGACCCAGTACTTC.

The V and J genes are TRBV6-5 and TRBJ1-1, with D maybe TRBD1 (5 bases). The V gene lost 6 bases and the J gene lost 4 bases, with 15 bases spanning the gap. The CDR3 runs to 14 residues. Looked up from germline, CDR1 is MNHEY and CDR2 is SVGAGI. This CDR3 is CASSQQVRATEAFF. The CDR3 nucleotides are TGTGCCAGCAGCCAACAGGTTCGGGCCACTGAAGCTTTCTTT.

This chain links TRBV19 with TRBJ2-1, with 8 bases that match TRBD1. The CDR3 extends over 15 amino acids. Germline V gene sequence: CDR1 LNHDA, CDR2 SQIVND (reference sequence). J lost 10 bases, V lost 2 bases, and 10 bases had no gene match. CDR3 bases: TGTGCCAGTAGTATATCTCAGGACAGGGTGTGGGAGCAGTTCTTC. It codes for CASSISQDRVWEQFF.